The source of this T cell receptor beta chain is a study of blood T cell repertoires in COVID-19. This CDR3 is 15 amino acids long. Unmatched junction bases numbered 2, after V lost 2 bases and J lost 1 base. Germline CDR1 and CDR2: SNHLY and FYNNEI. This clone was counted between two and nine times. Only in-frame clones appear in the TCRdb table, and some are missing; sequencing was by immunoSEQ multiplex PCR. Among around 260,000 clones listed, 89% were seen once. The rearrangement uses TRBV2 and TRBJ1-1, with 9 bases lining up with TRBD1. The sequencing input was peripheral blood. The source of this sequence is a woman aged 40 to 50 who had recovered from COVID-19. The CDR3 DNA is TGTGCCAGCAGTGAAAAGACAGGGGGGAACACTGAAGCTTTCTTT. Translating it yields CASSEKTGGNTEAFF.